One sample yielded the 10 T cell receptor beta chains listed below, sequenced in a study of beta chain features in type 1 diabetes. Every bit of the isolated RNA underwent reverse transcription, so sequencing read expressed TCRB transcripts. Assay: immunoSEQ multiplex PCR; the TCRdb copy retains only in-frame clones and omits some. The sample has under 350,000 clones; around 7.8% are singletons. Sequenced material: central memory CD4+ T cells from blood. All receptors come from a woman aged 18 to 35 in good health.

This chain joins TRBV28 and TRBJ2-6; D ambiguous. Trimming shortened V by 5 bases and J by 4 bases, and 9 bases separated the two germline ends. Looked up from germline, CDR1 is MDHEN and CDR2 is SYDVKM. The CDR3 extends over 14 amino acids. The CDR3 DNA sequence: TGTGCCAGCAGTGTCAGTCCGGGGGCCAACGTCCTGACTTTC. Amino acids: CASSVSPGANVLTF. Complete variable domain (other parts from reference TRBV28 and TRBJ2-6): DVKVTQSSRYLVKRTGEKVFLECVQDMDHENMFWYRQDPGLGLRLIYFSYDVKMKEKGDIPEGYSVSREKKERFSLILESASTNQTSMYLCASSVSPGANVLTFGAGSRLTVL.

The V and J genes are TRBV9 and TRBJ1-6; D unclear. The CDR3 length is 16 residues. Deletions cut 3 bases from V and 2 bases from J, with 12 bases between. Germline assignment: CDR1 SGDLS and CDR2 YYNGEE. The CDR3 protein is CASSATPQTYNSPLHF. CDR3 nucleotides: TGTGCCAGCAGCGCGACGCCACAGACCTATAATTCACCCCTCCACTTT.

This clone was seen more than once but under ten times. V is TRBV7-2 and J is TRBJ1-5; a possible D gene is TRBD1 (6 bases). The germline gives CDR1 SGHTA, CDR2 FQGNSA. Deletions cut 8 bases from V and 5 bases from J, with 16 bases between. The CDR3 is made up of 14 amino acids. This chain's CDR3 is CASALGGPYQPQHF. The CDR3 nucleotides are TGTGCCAGCGCTCTAGGGGGACCCTATCAGCCCCAGCATTTT.

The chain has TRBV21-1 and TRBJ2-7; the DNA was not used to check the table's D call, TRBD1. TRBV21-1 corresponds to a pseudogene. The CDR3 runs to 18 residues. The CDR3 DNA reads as TGTGCCAGCAGCAAAGCGCTTCACCGGGACAAAAGTATCTACGAGCAGTACGTC. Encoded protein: CASSKALHRDKSIYEQYV.

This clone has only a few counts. The CDR3 DNA follows: TGTGCCAGCTCACCAACACCAGATGGCTATGGCTACACCTTC. Translating it yields CASSPTPDGYGYTF. The rearrangement joins TRBV18 to TRBJ1-2, with D uncertain. This CDR3 contains 14 residues. V shed 2 bases and J shed 4 bases, with 11 bases lying between them. From germline, CDR1 is KGHSH and CDR2 LQKENI.

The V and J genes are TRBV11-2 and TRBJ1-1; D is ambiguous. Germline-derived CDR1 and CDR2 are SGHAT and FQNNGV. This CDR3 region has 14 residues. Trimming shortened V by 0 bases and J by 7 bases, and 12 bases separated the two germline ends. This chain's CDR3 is CASSLDLAYGEAFF. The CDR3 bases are TGTGCCAGCAGCTTAGATCTCGCTTACGGTGAAGCTTTCTTT.

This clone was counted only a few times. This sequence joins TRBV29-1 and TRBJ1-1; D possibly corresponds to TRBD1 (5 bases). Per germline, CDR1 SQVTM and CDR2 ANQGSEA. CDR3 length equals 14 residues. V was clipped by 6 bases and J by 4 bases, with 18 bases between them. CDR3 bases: TGCAGCGTACGACAAGAGGGGCGCAGCACTGAAGCTTTCTTT. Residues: CSVRQEGRSTEAFF. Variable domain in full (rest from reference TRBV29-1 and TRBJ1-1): SAVISQKPSRDICQRGTSLTIQCQVDSQVTMMFWYRQQPGQSLTLIATANQGSEATYESGFVIDKFPISRPNLTFSTLTVSNMSPEDSSIYLCSVRQEGRSTEAFFGQGTRLTVV.

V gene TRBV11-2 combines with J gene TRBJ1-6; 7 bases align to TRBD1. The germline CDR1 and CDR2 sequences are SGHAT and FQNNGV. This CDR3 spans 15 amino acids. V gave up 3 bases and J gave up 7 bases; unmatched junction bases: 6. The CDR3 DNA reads TGTGCCAGCAGCTTCAGGGGGGATAGAAATTCACCCCTCCACTTT. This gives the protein CASSFRGDRNSPLHF.

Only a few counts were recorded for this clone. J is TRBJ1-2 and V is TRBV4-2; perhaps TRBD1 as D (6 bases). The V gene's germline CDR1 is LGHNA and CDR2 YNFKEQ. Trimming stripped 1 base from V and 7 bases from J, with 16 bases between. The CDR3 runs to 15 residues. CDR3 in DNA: TGTGCCAGCAGCCAAGCCGCGTCGGGGGGCGGTGGCTACACCTTC. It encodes CASSQAASGGGGYTF.

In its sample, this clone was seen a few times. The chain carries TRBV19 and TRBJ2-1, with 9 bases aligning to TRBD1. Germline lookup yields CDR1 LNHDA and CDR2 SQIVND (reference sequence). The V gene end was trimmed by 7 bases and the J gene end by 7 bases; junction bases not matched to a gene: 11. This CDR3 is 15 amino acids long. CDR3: CASTRWGTGTNEQFF. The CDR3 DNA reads TGTGCCAGTACCAGGTGGGGGACAGGGACGAATGAGCAGTTCTTC.